What follows are 2 T cell receptor beta chains derived from one specimen sequenced in a study of Ad26.COV2.S vaccination and SARS-CoV-2 variants. Using immunoSEQ multiplex PCR, the repertoire was profiled, and TCRdb retains in-frame clones only, with some absent. The table includes 400,000 to 450,000 clones, about 93% detected once. The treatment was: around 19 received Ad26.COV2.S at low or high dose, single or two shots; roughly 5 received placebo; per-sample allocation not given. Sample collection was performed on day 63 after the first vaccine or placebo injection. Sequences were derived from peripheral blood, sampled in a trial of Ad26.COV2.S vaccine versus placebo. These receptors were collected from a person between 18 and 65 years old who received the Ad26.COV2.S COVID-19 vaccine or a placebo.

This clone appeared once. The chain couples TRBV19 to TRBJ2-3, with 9 bases identical to TRBD1. Germline V gene lookup returns CDR1 LNHDA and CDR2 SQIVND (reference sequence). The trim removed 3 bases at V and 3 bases at J, leaving 7 bases unmatched. The CDR3 runs to 16 residues. Here the CDR3 reads CASSIVWTGVTDTQYF. CDR3 nucleotides: TGTGCCAGTAGTATTGTTTGGACAGGGGTAACAGATACGCAGTATTTT.

The rearrangement links TRBV19 to TRBJ1-4; D not certain. V dropped 4 bases and J dropped 7 bases, with 13 bases sitting between them. This CDR3 is built from 14 residues. CDR1 and CDR2 (germline): LNHDA, SQIVND (reference sequence). CDR3 DNA: TGTGCCAGTAGTAGCACCGGCGGAGGTGAAAAACTGTTTTTT. As protein: CASSSTGGGEKLFF.